The 17 T cell receptor beta chains presented below share a single source sample, sequenced in a study of radiotherapy plus CTLA-4 blockade in lung cancer. Data came from immunoSEQ multiplex PCR; TCRdb stores just in-frame clones and leaves some out. The table has 100,000 to 150,000 clones, around 75% seen once. The starting material was peripheral blood, obtained from a patient treated with radiotherapy plus ipilimumab. The receptors here all came from a human donor with non-small cell lung cancer who had a partial response to radiotherapy plus ipilimumab.

The chain couples TRBV19 to TRBJ1-4; D gene uncertain. The CDR3 covers 15 residues. V gave up 3 bases and J gave up 5 bases, with 13 bases separating them. Germline values: CDR1 LNHDA, CDR2 SQIVND (reference sequence). The CDR3: CASSIAWGENEKLFF. CDR3 nucleotide sequence: TGTGCCAGTAGTATCGCCTGGGGAGAGAATGAAAAACTGTTTTTT.

The chain has TRBV7-6 and TRBJ2-2, with 12 bases matching TRBD2. Per germline, CDR1 SGHVS and CDR2 FNYEAQ. V dropped 3 bases and J dropped 5; count of bases not matched to a gene: 4. This CDR3 spans 16 amino acids. Here the CDR3 DNA reads TGTGCCAGCAGCTTTTCGACTAGCGGGAGTACCGGGGAGCTGTTTTTT. Amino acids: CASSFSTSGSTGELFF.

This clone has only a few counts. V gene TRBV6-5 combines with J gene TRBJ1-1, with a tentative D call TRBD1 (5 bases). V lost 4 bases, J lost 0 bases, and 6 bases lay in between. Germline V lookup: CDR1 MNHEY, CDR2 SVGAGI. The CDR3 has 13 residues. This chain's CDR3 is CASSLGVNTEAFF. CDR3 bases: TGTGCCAGCAGTTTAGGGGTGAACACTGAAGCTTTCTTT.

The CDR3 loop reads CASSLGRSGINTEAFF. The CDR3 bases are TGTGCCAGCAGTTTAGGAAGGTCGGGAATCAACACTGAAGCTTTCTTT. This sequence joins TRBV28 and TRBJ1-1; D is unclear. Germline V gene sequence: CDR1 MDHEN, CDR2 SYDVKM. The length of the CDR3 is 16 residues. V lost 2 bases and J lost 2, with 15 bases in between. The full variable domain, rest sourced from reference TRBV28 and TRBJ1-1, is DVKVTQSSRYLVKRTGEKVFLECVQDMDHENMFWYRQDPGLGLRLIYFSYDVKMKEKGDIPEGYSVSREKKERFSLILESASTNQTSMYLCASSLGRSGINTEAFFGQGTRLTVV.

The chain links TRBV4-1 to TRBJ2-5; 8 nucleotides line up with TRBD1. This CDR3 contains 16 residues. The ends lost 4 bases at V and 5 bases at J; junction bases unmatched: 12. Germline CDR1 and CDR2: MGHRA and YSYEKL. This chain's CDR3 is CASSLGQGLVRETQYF. The CDR3 DNA reads as TGCGCCAGCAGCCTCGGACAGGGATTGGTTAGGGAGACCCAGTACTTC.

Note on this clone: This sample includes further DNA sequences coding for the same CDR3. The V call is TRBV18, the J call TRBJ1-2, with D unresolved. Between the trimmed V and J ends, which lost 3 bases and 3 bases, there was a span of 8 bases. The germline CDR1 and CDR2 sequences are KGHSH and LQKENI. This CDR3 has 13 residues. CDR3 amino acids: CASSPGTDYGYTF. The CDR3 DNA follows: TGTGCCAGCTCACCGGGCACGGACTATGGCTACACCTTC.

The V call is TRBV27, the J call TRBJ1-5; 9 positions agree with TRBD1. The CDR3 has 16 amino acids. CDR1 and CDR2 (germline): MNHEY, SMNVEV (reference sequence). V gave up 5 bases and J gave up 0 bases; unmatched junction bases: 5. CDR3 DNA sequence: TGTGCCAGCAGTCTGGGACAGGGTCTTAGCAATCAGCCCCAGCATTTT. Protein product: CASSLGQGLSNQPQHF.

The chain couples TRBV15 to TRBJ1-5; D is undetermined. Germline lookup yields CDR1 LNHNV and CDR2 YYDKDF (reference sequence). The ends were cut back, 5 bases at V and 6 bases at J, with 14 bases in the middle. The CDR3 is made up of 14 amino acids. The CDR3 protein is CATSSLAGFQPQHF. CDR3 nucleotide sequence: TGTGCCACCAGCTCCTTAGCCGGGTTTCAGCCCCAGCATTTT.

In this sample, this clone turned up a few times. The CDR3 loop is CSASLRLQYF. In DNA, the CDR3 is TGCAGTGCTAGTCTACGCCTTCAGTATTTT. The chain couples TRBV20-1 to TRBJ2-3; no clear D. With 3 bases removed from V and 12 bases from J, the gap between germline ends came to 10 bases. The CDR3 totals 10 residues. The germline V gene has CDR1 DFQATT and CDR2 SNEGSKA (reference sequence).

The chain couples TRBV10-3 to TRBJ1-2; D is perhaps TRBD1 (6 bases). The V end was cut by 10 bases, the J end by 0 bases, with 12 bases between. Germline CDR1 and CDR2: ENHRY and SYGVKD. The CDR3 runs to 13 residues. CDR3 residues: CASGQRANYGYTF. The CDR3, as DNA: TGTGCCAGCGGACAGCGCGCTAACTATGGCTACACCTTC.

CDR3 residues: CASSLGENYGYTF. The CDR3 DNA follows: TGCGCCAGCAGCTTGGGAGAAAACTATGGCTACACCTTC. The J gene is TRBJ1-2, the V gene TRBV5-1; no reliable D call. CDR3 size: 13 residues. Germline V gene sequence: CDR1 SGHRS, CDR2 YFSETQ. V was clipped by 0 bases and J by 2 bases, with 5 bases between them.

The chain carries TRBV18 and TRBJ2-3, with 8 bases aligning to TRBD1. The J segment lost 11 bases and the V segment lost 4 bases, leaving 8 bases of the junction unmatched. This CDR3 spans 13 amino acids. Germline values: CDR1 KGHSH, CDR2 LQKENI. The CDR3 loop reads CASSLDTGTGQYF. In DNA, the CDR3 is TGTGCCAGCTCACTAGACACCGGGACAGGGCAGTATTTT.

The V gene is TRBV6-1, the J gene TRBJ1-5; 8 bases are a match to TRBD1. This CDR3 comprises 14 residues. CDR1 and CDR2 (germline): MNHNS, SASEGT. With V trimmed by 5 bases and J by 4 bases, 4 bases remained unmatched. The CDR3: CASSTRQGNQPQHF. CDR3 sequence (DNA): TGTGCCAGCAGTACCCGACAGGGGAATCAGCCCCAGCATTTT.

The chain carries TRBV10-1 and TRBJ2-1, with 11 bases that match TRBD2. This CDR3 has 18 residues. CDR1 is WNHNN and CDR2 is SYGVQD in the germline V gene (reference sequence). The J segment lost 4 bases and the V segment lost 2 bases, leaving 10 bases of the junction unmatched. CDR3 amino acids: CASSEPSTSGSRYNEQFF. The CDR3 bases are TGCGCCAGCAGTGAGCCTTCAACTAGCGGGAGTCGATACAATGAGCAGTTCTTC.

As regards this clone: Compared with germline, one end of the junction differs, possibly owing to a read error. This chain joins TRBV7-7 and TRBJ2-1, with D possibly being TRBD2 (6 bases). Germline values: CDR1 SSHAT, CDR2 FNYEAQ (reference sequence). This CDR3 is built from 13 residues. CDR3 sequence reads: CASSSGLSNEQFF. CDR3 bases: TGTGCTAGCAGCTCGGGACTTTCCAATGAGCAGTTCTTC.

This chain links TRBV5-1 with TRBJ2-3; perhaps TRBD2 as D (5 bases). From germline, CDR1 is SGHRS and CDR2 YFSETQ. V was cut by 4 bases and J by 4 bases, with 7 bases left in between. This CDR3 contains 12 residues. Here the CDR3 DNA reads TGCGCCAGCAGCAAGGGAGCAGATACGCAGTATTTT. Translated, it gives CASSKGADTQYF. The full variable domain, in which reference TRBV5-1 and TRBJ2-3 provide the parts outside the CDR3, is KAGVTQTPRYLIKTRGQQVTLSCSPISGHRSVSWYQQTPGQGLQFLFEYFSETQRNKGNFPGRFSGRQFSNSRSEMNVSTLELGDSALYLCASSKGADTQYFGPGTRLTVL.

This chain uses TRBV5-1 with TRBJ2-7, with TRBD1 matching 8 bases. The ends lost 4 bases at V and 7 bases at J; junction bases unmatched: 10. Germline lookup yields CDR1 SGHRS and CDR2 YFSETQ. CDR3 size: 14 residues. The CDR3 DNA reads as TGCGCCAGCAGCGTAAATGGACAGGGTGGGGAGCAGTACTTC. It specifies CASSVNGQGGEQYF.